A selection of T cell receptor beta chains follows, all from one sample in a study of metastatic and nonmetastatic thyroid tumors. TCRdb ran MiXCR on the PCR reads. The table lists tens of thousands of clones, around a fifth of them singletons, with approximately 4.2% in the top ten. The sequenced sample consisted of blood. These receptors were obtained from a male donor with papillary thyroid cancer or a benign thyroid nodule (not recorded which). Some clones in this sample may be carry-over from other donors' samples. The CDR3 runs from the conserved cysteine through the conserved F or W. A D gene is named only where the DNA matches it firmly. Some rows have no size entry. The others give once, few or many, or a class for an expanded clone.

v_gene,d_gene,abundance,j_gene,CDR3nt,CDR3aa
TRBV27,NA,NA,TRBJ1-1,TGTGTCAGCAGTATCACATACAGGGTAACTGAAGCTTTCTTT,CVSSITYRVTEAFF
TRBV5-1,TRBD2,NA,TRBJ2-3,TGCGCCAGCAGCGTGGAGCGGGGTGGGGATACGCAGTATTTT,CASSVERGGDTQYF
TRBV6-1,TRBD1,medium-sized,TRBJ1-1,TGTGCCAGCAGTATCCCGGGACAGGGCGCCACTGAAGCTTTCTTT,CASSIPGQGATEAFF
TRBV4-1,NA,NA,TRBJ1-5,TGCGCCAGCAGCCAAGAGGGGTCCGCCCAGCATTTT,CASSQEGSAQHF
TRBV7-3,TRBD2,many,TRBJ2-1,TGTGCCAGCAGCCGCAGCGGGAGCTCCTACAATGAGCAGTTCTTC,CASSRSGSSYNEQFF
TRBV19,NA,many,TRBJ2-4,TGTGCCAGTAGTATAAGCGAGATTCAGTACTTC,CASSISEIQYF
TRBV5-1,TRBD2,NA,TRBJ2-3,TGCGCCAGCAGCAGCTCTAGCGGGGGAGTCACAGATACGCAGTATTTT,CASSSSSGGVTDTQYF
TRBV4-2,TRBD2,NA,TRBJ2-7,TGTGCCAGCAGCCCAGGGAGCGGGGAAAACTACGAGCAGTACTTC,CASSPGSGENYEQYF
TRBV6-2/TRBV6-3,NA,medium-sized,TRBJ2-1,TGTGCCAGCAGCCAGGAGGCCGGGAGTGAGTTCTTC,CASSQEAGSEFF
TRBV6-1,TRBD2,NA,TRBJ2-1,TGTGCCATATCTAGCGGGAGTGGCAATGAGCAGTTCTTC,CAISSGSGNEQFF
TRBV30,NA,NA,TRBJ2-6,TGTGCCTGGAGTGAGATCAGGGGCTCTGGGGCCAACGTCCTGACTTTC,CAWSEIRGSGANVLTF
TRBV19,NA,few,TRBJ1-5,TGTGCCAGTAGTTACAGTCCCCAGCATTTT,CASSYSPQHF
TRBV5-1,TRBD2,NA,TRBJ2-3,TGCGCCAGCAGCTTGTGGTCTAGCGGGACTAGCACAGATACGCAGTATTTT,CASSLWSSGTSTDTQYF
TRBV6-1,TRBD1,few,TRBJ2-7,TGTGCCAGCAGTGTAACCGGGACAGAAACCTACGAGCAGTACTTC,CASSVTGTETYEQYF
TRBV28,NA,few,TRBJ2-5,TGTGCCAGCAGTTCAGGGGACGTCCAAGAGACCCAGTACTTC,CASSSGDVQETQYF
TRBV5-1,NA,NA,TRBJ2-5,TGCGCCAGCAGCTACTCGACTAGAAGGAATGAAGAGACCCAGTACTTC,CASSYSTRRNEETQYF
TRBV24-1,NA,many,TRBJ2-3,TGTGCCACCAGTGATCCGGCAACTAGCACAGATACGCAGTATTTT,CATSDPATSTDTQYF
TRBV7-6,NA,many,TRBJ2-1,TGTGCCAGCAGCTTTCTAAGCGAAAGCTCCTACAATGAGCAGTTCTTC,CASSFLSESSYNEQFF
TRBV5-1,NA,NA,TRBJ2-7,TGCGCCAGCAGCAGTGGGACATTGTCCTACGAGCAGTACTTC,CASSSGTLSYEQYF
TRBV4-2,TRBD2,many,TRBJ2-3,TGTGCCAGCAGCCAATTCTATAGCGGGCCCGATACGCAGTATTTT,CASSQFYSGPDTQYF
TRBV4-2,TRBD2,many,TRBJ2-4,TGTGCCAGCAGCCAACAACTAGCGGGAGCTGACAAAAACATTCAGTACTTC,CASSQQLAGADKNIQYF
TRBV10-3,TRBD1,medium-sized,TRBJ1-2,TGTGCCAGTGGACAGGGGGGCGCACAAAACTATGGCTACACCTTC,CASGQGGAQNYGYTF
TRBV11-2,TRBD2,many,TRBJ2-1,TGTGCCAGCAGCTTAGTGGCTAGCGGGAGTCGGGAGCAGTTCTTC,CASSLVASGSREQFF
TRBV19,NA,few,TRBJ2-3,TGTGCCAGTATTTCCGGTACTAGCACAGATACGCAGTATTTT,CASISGTSTDTQYF